This is a list of T cell receptor beta chains from one sample in a study of T cell repertoires in cytomegalovirus infection. For these TCRs, the target antigens are not known. TCRdb passed the reads through MiXCR, listing each CDR3 protein once. This table holds fewer than 350,000 distinct CDR3 sequences, almost 30% found once. The input for sequencing was cultured PBMCs, taken from culture after CMV antigen stimulation. Source of these receptors: a human donor in good health (CMV status not recorded). Some clones in this sample may be carry-over from other donors' samples. CDR3s include the opening cysteine and the closing phenylalanine or tryptophan. A D gene is named only where the DNA matches it firmly. A row's size may be missing; if present it is once, few, many or a size class.

V	D	size	J	DNA	CDR3
TRBV12-3/TRBV12-4	.	few	TRBJ2-2	TGTGCCAGCAAAACCCCCGGGGAGCTGTTTTTT	CASKTPGELFF
TRBV20-1	.	few	TRBJ1-5	TGCAGTGCTTTACCGGGACATCCAAATCAGCCCCAGCATTTT	CSALPGHPNQPQHF
TRBV5-1	.	.	TRBJ1-1	TGCGCCAGCAGCCCGATGGGGGAGAACACTGAAGCTTTCTTT	CASSPMGENTEAFF
TRBV19	.	few	TRBJ2-1	TGTGCCAGTAGTATGAAAGGGCGCAATGAGCAGTTCTTC	CASSMKGRNEQFF
TRBV6-5	.	many	TRBJ1-3	TGTGCCAGCACCTTAGGAGGCCCTCTCGGCGCTGGAAACACCATATATTTT	CASTLGGPLGAGNTIYF
TRBV28	TRBD1	.	TRBJ1-2	TGTGCCAGCAGTCCCCCGACAGGGGGCTTAGGCTACACCTTC	CASSPPTGGLGYTF
TRBV9	TRBD2	.	TRBJ2-4	TGTGCCAGCAGCGTAGATCTAGCGGGGGCCTTACAGTACTTC	CASSVDLAGALQYF
TRBV6-1	.	.	TRBJ2-1	TGTGCCAGCATTTCCTTTGGGAATGAGCAGTTCTTC	CASISFGNEQFF
TRBV7-9	.	.	TRBJ1-1	TGTGCCAGCAGCTTAGGACGCCACGGGGAGAACACTGAAGCTTTCTTT	CASSLGRHGENTEAFF
TRBV6-2/TRBV6-3	TRBD1	.	TRBJ1-6	TGTGCCAGCAGCCAAACACAGGGGTACAATTCACCCCTCCACTTT	CASSQTQGYNSPLHF
TRBV7-4	.	.	TRBJ1-5	TGTGCCAGCAGCACGAGTCCGCAGCCCCAGCATTTT	CASSTSPQPQHF
TRBV7-9	.	few	TRBJ2-1	TGTGCCAGCAGGTATCGGGATCCCCAGTTCTTC	CASRYRDPQFF
TRBV7-2	TRBD1	many	TRBJ1-2	TGTGCCAGCAGTCCTGGGACAGGGTCGGGTGGCTACACCTTC	CASSPGTGSGGYTF
TRBV27	TRBD2	few	TRBJ2-3	TGTGCCAGCAGTTTAACAGCGGGGAGCACAGATACGCAGTATTTT	CASSLTAGSTDTQYF
TRBV27	TRBD2	few	TRBJ2-1	TGTGCCAGCAGACCGGGACTAGCATCATACAATGAGCAGTTCTTC	CASRPGLASYNEQFF
TRBV12-3/TRBV12-4	.	few	TRBJ2-5	TGTGCCAGCAGTACAGGCGATCAAGAGACCCAGTACTTC	CASSTGDQETQYF
TRBV6-1	.	.	TRBJ2-5	TGTGCCAGCAGTAGCCCAGGGGAAGAGACCCAGTACTTC	CASSSPGEETQYF
TRBV7-2	TRBD1	few	TRBJ1-2	TGTGCCAGCAGCTTAGTATCTCAGGACAGGGATAATGGCTACACCTTC	CASSLVSQDRDNGYTF
TRBV5-1	TRBD1	few	TRBJ1-6	TGCGCCAGCAGCTCCAGGGGGGATTCACCCCTCCACTTT	CASSSRGDSPLHF
TRBV7-2	TRBD1	.	TRBJ1-5	TGTGCCAGCAGTCCTAGGACAGGGTATAGCAATCAGCCCCAGCATTTT	CASSPRTGYSNQPQHF
TRBV7-8	TRBD2	few	TRBJ2-1	TGTGCCAGCAGCTTAGGGCGCCTAGCGGGGAGTGAGCAGTTCTTC	CASSLGRLAGSEQFF
TRBV20-1	.	.	TRBJ1-6	TGCAGTGCTAGAGATCGGAACAGGATCTCCTATAATTCACCCCTCCACTTT	CSARDRNRISYNSPLHF
TRBV6-1	TRBD2	few	TRBJ2-3	TGTGCCAGCAGTGAGACACCGACTAGCGGGGGGGGAGATACGCAGTATTTT	CASSETPTSGGGDTQYF
TRBV20-1	.	.	TRBJ1-1	TGCAGTGCTAGAGATTCTACTGGGGGGAGCACTGAAGCTTTCTTT	CSARDSTGGSTEAFF
TRBV6-1	.	few	TRBJ2-3	TGTGCCAGCACGGCAGGGGCAGATACGCAGTATTTT	CASTAGADTQYF
TRBV29-1	TRBD1	few	TRBJ1-1	TGCAGCTCGGACCGGGACAGGGGGACGGCTGAAGCTTTCTTT	CSSDRDRGTAEAFF
TRBV11-2	.	many	TRBJ2-1	TGTGCCAGCAGCTTAAGGGGCGACTCGTCCTACAATGAGCAGTTCTTC	CASSLRGDSSYNEQFF
TRBV7-6	.	.	TRBJ2-1	TGTGCCAGCTCCGGTACAGGGGGGGTCAATGAGCAGTTCTTC	CASSGTGGVNEQFF
TRBV28	.	few	TRBJ1-1	TGTGCCAGTAGGTTGGGTTCGAACACTGAAGCTTTCTTT	CASRLGSNTEAFF
TRBV7-8	.	.	TRBJ1-4	TGTGCCAGCAGCTTTAGACAGACGGATGAAAAACTGTTTTTT	CASSFRQTDEKLFF
TRBV20-1	.	few	TRBJ1-5	TGCAGTGCTAGAGATCATCAGGGAAGAGTCAATCAGCCCCAGCATTTT	CSARDHQGRVNQPQHF
TRBV6-2/TRBV6-3	.	few	TRBJ1-2	TGTGCCAGCAGTTCTATCCTTACAGCGTTCTATGGCTACACCTTC	CASSSILTAFYGYTF
TRBV7-9	TRBD1	.	TRBJ2-7	TGTGCCAGCAGCTTAGGACAGGGGACTCGGGAGCAGTACTTC	CASSLGQGTREQYF
TRBV7-3	.	many	TRBJ2-1	TGTGCCAGCAGCGATTTCGGGGAGACCAATGAGCAGTTCTTC	CASSDFGETNEQFF
TRBV28	.	.	TRBJ2-7	TGTGCCAGCAGCCTACCTCGGGCACTACCCTACTACGAGCAGTACTTC	CASSLPRALPYYEQYF
TRBV19	.	.	TRBJ2-2	TGTGCCAGTAGTGGAGGCGGCAGGAACACCGGGGAGCTGTTTTTT	CASSGGGRNTGELFF
TRBV6-5	.	few	TRBJ2-1	TGTGCCAGCAGTTACTCGGGGGCCAACTACAATGAGCAGTTCTTC	CASSYSGANYNEQFF
TRBV6-1	TRBD1	few	TRBJ1-5	TGTGCCAGCATCGGGACAGGGTTTAATCAGCCCCAGCATTTT	CASIGTGFNQPQHF
TRBV12-3/TRBV12-4	.	.	TRBJ1-5	TGTGCCAGCAGTTTACTCCGGCAGGCTAATCAGCCCCAGCATTTT	CASSLLRQANQPQHF
TRBV7-9	.	many	TRBJ2-1	TGTGCCAGCAGCTTAGACGGGGGCCTAGGCAATGAGCAGTTCTTC	CASSLDGGLGNEQFF
TRBV5-4	TRBD1	.	TRBJ1-2	TGTGCCAGCAGCCCAGCCGGACAGGCCTTTGATGGCTACACCTTC	CASSPAGQAFDGYTF
TRBV6-6	.	few	TRBJ1-1	TGTGCCAGCAGTTATATGCCTCGGCGGACTGAAGCTTTCTTT	CASSYMPRRTEAFF
TRBV4-2	TRBD2	few	TRBJ2-2	TGTGCCAGCAGCCTCCCCGAACGGGGGGGCGTCGGGGAGCTGTTTTTT	CASSLPERGGVGELFF
TRBV7-2	TRBD2	many	TRBJ2-1	TGTGCCAGCAGCTTAGTATCGGTGAGCGGGAGTAGTTACAATGAGCAGTTCTTC	CASSLVSVSGSSYNEQFF